Listed below are T cell receptor beta chains from one sample, sequenced in a study of shared clonotypes between healthy human individuals. Sequencing used immunoSEQ multiplex PCR; TCRdb keeps in-frame clones, though not all of them. Of about 2,500,000 clones listed, more than 90% are singletons. Sample: naive CD4+ T cells sorted from blood. The origin of the receptors is a man younger than 30 in good health. The CDR3 runs from the conserved cysteine through the conserved F or W. D genes are given only for firm matches. For some rows the clone size is stated as once, few or many, or as a class when expanded; others skip it.

V	size	D	J	length	CDR3	DNA
TRBV20-1	NA	NA	TRBJ2-3	11	CSGDKADTQYF	TGCAGTGGGGATAAGGCGGATACGCAGTATTTT
TRBV11-1	NA	NA	TRBJ2-2	14	CASSPRGDTGELFF	TGTGCCAGCAGCCCCCGGGGCGACACCGGGGAGCTGTTTTTT
TRBV6-1	NA	NA	TRBJ2-1	16	CASSEAGQIQSHEQFF	TGTGCCAGCAGTGAAGCCGGTCAGATACAATCCCATGAGCAGTTCTTC
TRBV25-1	few	NA	TRBJ1-4	15	CASSEYERPREKLFF	TGTGCCAGCAGTGAATATGAGAGGCCAAGGGAAAAACTGTTTTTT
TRBV5-1	NA	NA	TRBJ2-7	14	CASSLGQDAYEQYF	TGCGCCAGCAGCTTGGGGCAAGACGCCTACGAGCAGTACTTC
TRBV7-9	NA	TRBD2	TRBJ2-1	19	CASSLGSKIAGGRNNEQFF	TGTGCCAGCAGCTTAGGTTCCAAAATCGCGGGGGGAAGAAACAATGAGCAGTTCTTC
TRBV5-4	few	NA	TRBJ1-2	15	CASMGGVGLGYGYTF	TGTGCCAGCATGGGTGGGGTGGGACTCGGCTATGGCTACACCTTC
TRBV29-1	NA	TRBD1	TRBJ2-5	12	CSVQGTQETQYF	TGCAGCGTACAGGGGACCCAAGAGACCCAGTACTTC
TRBV6-4	few	NA	TRBJ1-1	13	CASSHGAGGEAFF	TGTGCCAGCAGCCATGGGGCCGGGGGAGAAGCTTTCTTT
TRBV6-1	NA	NA	TRBJ1-1	13	CASSRIDAPAAFF	TGTGCCAGCTCCCGGATTGATGCACCCGCGGCTTTCTTT